One sample yielded the 4 T cell receptor beta chains listed below, sequenced in a study of regulatory T cells in long-lasting Graves disease. Combining iRepertoire HTBI primers with Arm-PCR of CDR3 regions, the authors built TCR beta libraries. Via MiXCR, TCRdb re-called the multiplex PCR reads, giving one row per CDR3 protein. The sample lists some 330,000 distinct CDR3 sequences, around 23% occurring once. Time point reported: persistent/refractory GD, antithyroid drugs over 5 years with positive TRAb. Following extraction of RNA from PBMCs, that RNA was used to make the TCR library. Sequences were derived from peripheral blood mononuclear cells (PBMCs), sampled when the disease was refractory, from a patient treated with antithyroid drugs. The receptors were sampled from a woman aged 40 to 50 with Graves disease.

V gene TRBV20-1 combines with J gene TRBJ2-5; TRBD2 matches 16 bases. Germline CDR1 is DFQATT and CDR2 is SNEGSKA (reference sequence). With V trimmed by 3 bases and J by 4 bases, 5 bases remained unmatched. The CDR3 is 16 residues long. The CDR3: CSARGTSGRARETQYF. The CDR3 DNA reads as TGCAGTGCTAGGGGGACTAGCGGGAGGGCCCGAGAGACCCAGTACTTC.

The V and J genes are TRBV20-1 and TRBJ1-5, with D tentatively TRBD1 (5 bases). The CDR3 runs to 15 residues. CDR1 DFQATT and CDR2 SNEGSKA come from the germline V gene (reference sequence). CDR3 loop: CNAITGFNGNQPQHF. In nucleotides, the CDR3 is TGCAATGCCATAACAGGATTCAATGGCAATCAGCCCCAGCATTTT.

This clonotype was seen repeatedly, ten times or more. V usage is TRBV2 and J usage is TRBJ2-1; D uncertain. V lost 3 bases, J lost 6 bases, and 9 bases lay in between. This CDR3 is built from 13 residues. Germline V lookup: CDR1 SNHLY, CDR2 FYNNEI. CDR3 sequence (DNA): TGTGCCAGCAGTGACCCCTCGTCCAATGAGCAGTTCTTC. Its protein product is CASSDPSSNEQFF.

This clonotype was seen at least ten times. V and J are TRBV11-2 and TRBJ1-5, with D perhaps matching TRBD1 (6 bases). CDR1 SGHAT and CDR2 FQNNGV come from the germline V gene. The CDR3 is 18 residues long. The germline V and J ends were trimmed by 8 bases and 0 bases, with 23 bases remaining between them. The DNA for the CDR3 is TGTGCCAGCTCTGGGGGCAGGGGCCCTCCGTATAGCAATCAGCCCCAGCATTTT. This translates into CASSGGRGPPYSNQPQHF.